This T cell receptor (beta chain) comes out of a study of blood T cell repertoires in COVID-19. Study information: COVID-19 samples, acute and convalescent, were from the United States, Italy and Spain. From T cells, B-cell-depleted T cells, or PBMCs came the material, which was cDNA or gDNA.

This clone was picked up a small number of times. Source study methods: Amplification of reference gene primers provided the estimated nucleated cell counts. Here immunoSEQ multiplex PCR was the method, and the copy in TCRdb shows in-frame clones only, minus some. The D gene and trimming were derived from the DNA, and the V and J assignments and clone size from that table. The table records 130,000 to 150,000 clones, over 70% of them present only once. This CDR3 region has 13 residues. Germline V gene lookup returns CDR1 MNHNY and CDR2 SVGAGI (reference sequence). V was clipped by 5 bases and J by 6 bases; unmatched bases: 7.

The chain employs TRBV6-6 and TRBJ2-7; 7 bases are shared with TRBD1. Sequenced sample: peripheral blood. The clonotype originates from a woman aged 55-69 years with acute or convalescent COVID-19. The CDR3 coding sequence is TGTGCCAGCAGTCGGGACAGCCGATTCGAGCAGTACTTC. Translated: CASSRDSRFEQYF.